This entry lists 16 T cell receptor beta chains sequenced from one sample in a study of early T cells in non-severe SARS-CoV-2 infection. TCRdb reprocessed the 5' RACE reads with MiXCR, giving one entry per CDR3 protein. The profile shows approximately 81,000 distinct CDR3 sequences, about 6% of them singletons. Sequencing was performed on whole blood. Receptors were obtained from an adult who was a healthcare worker with PCR-confirmed SARS-CoV-2 infection or an uninfected control (not recorded which).

This clonotype has a handful of counts. The chain recombines TRBV5-1 with TRBJ2-7; possibly TRBD2 for D (5 bases). V lost 1 base, J lost 0 bases, and 11 bases lay in between. Germline values: CDR1 SGHRS, CDR2 YFSETQ. This CDR3 region has 15 residues. The CDR3 nucleotides read TGCGCCAGCAGCTTGTTCGGTCGGGGCTCCTACGAGCAGTACTTC. Protein sequence: CASSLFGRGSYEQYF.

This clonotype was seen only a few times. The rearrangement links TRBV29-1 to TRBJ2-1; possibly TRBD1 for D (6 bases). Germline V CDR1 and CDR2: SQVTM, ANQGSEA. The CDR3 consists of 13 residues. The germline V and J ends were trimmed by 3 bases and 10 bases, with 16 bases remaining between them. Here the CDR3 DNA reads TGCAGCGTTGACAGGGACACTGGGTCAGAGCAGTTCTTC. Protein: CSVDRDTGSEQFF.

In the case of this clonotype: A much larger clonotype is one base distant, so this may be a read error. The chain recombines TRBV5-6 with TRBJ1-1, with 9 bases matching TRBD1. The CDR3 is made up of 13 amino acids. CDR1 and CDR2 from the germline V gene are SGHDT and YYEEEE. The CDR3 DNA reads as TGTACCAGCAGCTTGTTTGGGACAGGGTTGGCTTTCTTT. Its translation: CTSSLFGTGLAFF.

This clonotype was seen a handful of times. This chain joins TRBV7-9 and TRBJ1-1; tentatively, D is TRBD1 (6 bases). This CDR3 spans 15 amino acids. Trimming removed 7 bases from V and 2 bases from J, with 17 bases in between. The germline V gene encodes CDR1 SEHNR and CDR2 FQNEAQ (reference sequence). The DNA of the CDR3 is TGTGCCAGCACCCGAGGGGGGGGCATTAACACTGAAGCTTTCTTT. Translated: CASTRGGGINTEAFF.

This clonotype was observed a handful of times. The rearrangement uses TRBV19 and TRBJ2-7, with TRBD2 matching 9 bases. J lost 1 base, V lost 3 bases, and 13 bases had no gene match. Per germline, CDR1 LNHDA and CDR2 SQIVND (reference sequence). The CDR3 sequence is 18 residues long. CDR3 DNA: TGTGCCAGTAGTATGTCCCCTAAGACTAGCGGAACTTCCTACGAGCAGTACTTC. This codes for CASSMSPKTSGTSYEQYF. Full variable domain (rest looked up from reference TRBV19 and TRBJ2-7): DGGITQSPKYLFRKEGQNVTLSCEQNLNHDAMYWYRQDPGQGLRLIYYSQIVNDFQKGDIAEGYSVSREKKESFPLTVTSAQKNPTAFYLCASSMSPKTSGTSYEQYFGPGTRLTVT.

The sample holds many counts of this clonotype. V usage is TRBV28 and J usage is TRBJ1-1, with D perhaps TRBD1 (6 bases). The CDR3 loop spans 15 amino acids. Germline V gene lookup returns CDR1 MDHEN and CDR2 SYDVKM. V lost 5 bases to trimming and J lost 0 bases, with 13 bases between them. CDR3 amino acids: CASSPRGTMNTEAFF. CDR3 bases: TGTGCCAGCAGTCCCCGCGGGACAATGAACACTGAAGCTTTCTTT.

The CDR3 DNA follows: TGTGCCAGCAGCTTACAGGGGTACAATGAGCAGTTCTTC. Translated: CASSLQGYNEQFF. The chain recombines TRBV7-2 with TRBJ2-1, with D possibly matching TRBD1 (6 bases). Trimming removed 2 bases from V and 4 bases from J, with 6 bases in between. The CDR3 runs 13 residues. Germline loops: CDR1 SGHTA, CDR2 FQGNSA.

This clonotype was picked up many times. The rearrangement links TRBV18 to TRBJ1-1, with a possible D match to TRBD1 (5 bases). CDR3 length equals 15 residues. V lost 3 bases and J 4 bases, leaving 15 bases between the germline ends. The germline gives CDR1 KGHSH, CDR2 LQKENI. The CDR3 DNA reads TGTGCCAGCTCACCTCGAAGCACGGGGACCACTGAAGCTTTCTTT. It encodes CASSPRSTGTTEAFF.

This clonotype was counted ten times or more. The V call is TRBV11-2, the J call TRBJ2-1, with a possible D match to TRBD1 (6 bases). Germline V CDR1 and CDR2: SGHAT, FQNNGV. There are 14 residues in the CDR3. Trimming left V 1 base short and J 9 bases short, with 13 bases between. CDR3 amino acids: CASSLGTGSGEQFF. CDR3 sequence (DNA): TGTGCCAGCAGCTTAGGAACAGGGTCGGGTGAGCAGTTCTTC.

This clonotype was seen many times. The chain is built from TRBV12-3 or TRBV12-4 and TRBJ1-2; no clear D. The length of the CDR3 is 12 residues. The V gene lost 5 bases and the J gene lost 5 bases, with 9 bases spanning the gap. The CDR3 bases are TGTGCCAGCAGTATAGAACGATATGGCTACACCTTC. Translated, it gives CASSIERYGYTF.

The V and J genes are TRBV28 and TRBJ2-7; no clear D. Trimming cost V 5 bases and J 4 bases, with 15 bases left between them. CDR3 length equals 14 residues. CDR1 and CDR2 (germline): MDHEN, SYDVKM. The CDR3 nucleotides are TGTGCCAGCAGTAACGGCCGGTTTGGGTACGAGCAGTACTTC. Translated, it gives CASSNGRFGYEQYF. The full variable domain, rest sourced from reference TRBV28 and TRBJ2-7, is DVKVTQSSRYLVKRTGEKVFLECVQDMDHENMFWYRQDPGLGLRLIYFSYDVKMKEKGDIPEGYSVSREKKERFSLILESASTNQTSMYLCASSNGRFGYEQYFGPGTRLTVT.

This clonotype was seen many times. V gene TRBV20-1 combines with J gene TRBJ2-1, with TRBD2 matching 11 bases. The ends lost 2 bases at V and 5 bases at J; junction bases unmatched: 5. The V gene's germline CDR1 is DFQATT and CDR2 SNEGSKA (reference sequence). The CDR3 length is 15 residues. As DNA, the CDR3 is TGCAGTGCTAGATACCCTAGCGGGAGGAACAATGAGCAGTTCTTC. Its protein is CSARYPSGRNNEQFF.

This clonotype was detected many times. V is TRBV27 and J is TRBJ2-7; 8 bases match TRBD1. This CDR3 region has 13 residues. V shed 8 bases, J shed 3 bases, and the junction held 6 bases outside the gene matches. From germline, CDR1 is MNHEY and CDR2 SMNVEV (reference sequence). DNA for the CDR3: TGTGCCAGCGGACCCGGGACAGGCTACGAGCAGTACTTC. It specifies CASGPGTGYEQYF.

For this clonotype: A read error may explain this, as a much larger clone is one base away. The CDR3 nucleotides are TGTGCCACCAGCCCCCAGGGGGAGAGCTCCTACGAGCAGTACTTC. Its protein product is CATSPQGESSYEQYF. This sequence joins TRBV24-1 and TRBJ2-7; 7 positions agree with TRBD1. From germline, CDR1 is KGHDR and CDR2 SFDVKD. Trimming took 7 bases from V and 0 from J; bases not matched to a gene: 8. There are 15 residues in the CDR3.

This clonotype was detected only a few times. The chain carries TRBV28 and TRBJ1-6; D is undetermined. The CDR3 totals 12 residues. The V gene's germline CDR1 is MDHEN and CDR2 SYDVKM. The ends were cut back, 6 bases at V and 8 bases at J, with 8 bases in the middle. For the CDR3, the DNA is TGTGCCAGCAGCGAGATCGATTCACCCCTCCACTTT. It yields the protein CASSEIDSPLHF.

This clonotype was observed at least ten times. The CDR3 sequence is CASSLGSGQPQHF. The CDR3 coding sequence is TGTGCCAGCAGTTTGGGGAGTGGGCAGCCCCAGCATTTT. This chain links TRBV27 with TRBJ1-5; D remains unclear. The CDR3 sequence is 13 residues long. Germline CDR1 and CDR2: MNHEY and SMNVEV (reference sequence). V was clipped by 3 bases and J by 7 bases, with 10 bases between them.